Listed here is a single T cell receptor (beta chain). This entry comes from a study of blood T cell repertoires in COVID-19. Study-wide context: PBMCs, B-cell-depleted T cells, or T cells provided the cDNA or gDNA that made up the material.

Repertoires were generated with immunoSEQ multiplex PCR, while TCRdb's copy carries only in-frame clones and drops some. The sample consists of 150,000 to 200,000 clones, around 85% of them appearing once. Trimming shortened V by 9 bases and J by 4 bases, and 10 bases separated the two germline ends. This CDR3 is built from 11 residues. Germline values: CDR1 MNHEY, CDR2 SVGAGI. The genes are TRBV6-5 and TRBJ2-7; a possible D gene is TRBD1 (6 bases). The specimen sequenced was peripheral blood. This TCR was sampled from an older woman with COVID-19, enrolled during active disease. CDR3 DNA sequence: TGTGCCAGTCGACAGGCTTACGAGCAGTACTTC. It codes for CASRQAYEQYF.